The source of this TCR beta chain is a study of OX40 agonist ivuxolimab in advanced cancers. On the study more broadly: The patients received ivuxolimab by intravenous route every 2 weeks at 0.01 to 10 mg/kg.

TCRdb's copy holds only in-frame clones and misses some; the assay was immunoSEQ multiplex PCR. The sample includes over 35,000 clones, roughly nine tenths of them seen just once. Regarding this clone: Its antigen is undetermined.

Whole-study findings and limits: At 0.1 to 3.0 mg/kg and by week 6, CD4+ and CD8+ T cells in the blood had expanded clonally. Normalized T-cell clonal expansion was also low in a subset of nonresponders.

Anyone with autoimmune disease history or systemic immunosuppression was excluded. The CDR3 totals 14 residues. The J gene is TRBJ1-1, the V gene TRBV21-1. TRBV21-1 counts as a pseudogene. The starting material was CD4+ or CD8+ T cells sorted from blood, obtained in a trial of the OX40 agonist ivuxolimab. The TCR originated in an adult with an advanced solid tumor such as melanoma, head and neck, liver or kidney cancer. The CDR3 reads CASSKALGGRGAFF. The CDR3 nucleotides read TGTGCCAGCAGCAAAGCGCTCGGGGGCCGAGGGGCTTTCTTT.